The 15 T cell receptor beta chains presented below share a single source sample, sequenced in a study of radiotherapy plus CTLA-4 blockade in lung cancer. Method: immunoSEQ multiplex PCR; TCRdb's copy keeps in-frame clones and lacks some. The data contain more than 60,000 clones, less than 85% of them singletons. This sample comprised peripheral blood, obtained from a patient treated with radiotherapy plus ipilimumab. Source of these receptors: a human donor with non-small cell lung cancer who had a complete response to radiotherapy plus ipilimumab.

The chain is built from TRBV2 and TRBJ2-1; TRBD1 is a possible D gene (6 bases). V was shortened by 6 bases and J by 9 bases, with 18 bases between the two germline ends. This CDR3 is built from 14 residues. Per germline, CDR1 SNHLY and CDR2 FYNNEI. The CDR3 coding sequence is TGTGCCAGCAGGCGGACAGTGGGGAAAGGTGAGCAGTTCTTC. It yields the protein CASRRTVGKGEQFF.

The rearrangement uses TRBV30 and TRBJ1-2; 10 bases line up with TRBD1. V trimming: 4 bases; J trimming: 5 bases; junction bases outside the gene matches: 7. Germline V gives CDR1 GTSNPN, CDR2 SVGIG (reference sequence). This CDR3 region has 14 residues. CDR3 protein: CAWTTGGVGYGYTF. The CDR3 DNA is TGTGCCTGGACGACAGGGGGCGTGGGGTATGGCTACACCTTC.

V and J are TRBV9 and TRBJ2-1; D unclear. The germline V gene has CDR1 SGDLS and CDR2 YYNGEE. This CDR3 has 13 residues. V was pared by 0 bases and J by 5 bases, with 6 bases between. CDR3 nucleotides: TGTGCCAGCAGCGTAGCTAACGACAATGAGCAGTTCTTC. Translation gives CASSVANDNEQFF.

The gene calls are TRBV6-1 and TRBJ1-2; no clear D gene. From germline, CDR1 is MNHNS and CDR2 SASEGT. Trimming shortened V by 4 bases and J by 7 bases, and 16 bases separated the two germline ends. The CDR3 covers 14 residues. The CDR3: CASSASDTVGGYTF. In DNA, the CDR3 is TGTGCCAGCAGTGCCTCAGACACGGTCGGTGGCTACACCTTC.

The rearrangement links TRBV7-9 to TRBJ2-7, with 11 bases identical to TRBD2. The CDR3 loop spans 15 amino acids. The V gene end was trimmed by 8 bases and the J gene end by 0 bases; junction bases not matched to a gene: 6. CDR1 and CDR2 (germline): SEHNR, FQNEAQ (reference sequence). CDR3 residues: CASGRTSGPSYEQYF. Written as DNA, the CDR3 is TGTGCCAGCGGAAGGACTAGCGGGCCCTCCTACGAGCAGTACTTC.

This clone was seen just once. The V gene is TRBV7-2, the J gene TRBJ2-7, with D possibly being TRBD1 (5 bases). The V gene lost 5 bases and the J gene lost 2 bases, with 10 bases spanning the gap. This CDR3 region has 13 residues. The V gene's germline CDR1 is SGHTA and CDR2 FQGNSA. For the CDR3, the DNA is TGTGCCAGCAGCACACAGGCGACCTACGAGCAGTACTTC. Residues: CASSTQATYEQYF. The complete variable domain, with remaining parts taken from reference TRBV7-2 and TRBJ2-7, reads GAGVSQSPSNKVTEKGKDVELRCDPISGHTALYWYRQSLGQGLEFLIYFQGNSAPDKSGLPSDRFSAERTGGSVSTLTIQRTQQEDSAVYLCASSTQATYEQYFGPGTRLTVT.

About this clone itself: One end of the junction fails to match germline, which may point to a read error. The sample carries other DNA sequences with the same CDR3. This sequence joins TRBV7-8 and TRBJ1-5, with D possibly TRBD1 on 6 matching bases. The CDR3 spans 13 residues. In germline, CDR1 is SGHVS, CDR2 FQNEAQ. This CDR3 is CASSPDRYQPQHF. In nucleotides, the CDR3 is TGTGCCAGCAGCCCAGACAGGTATCAGCCCCAACATTTT.

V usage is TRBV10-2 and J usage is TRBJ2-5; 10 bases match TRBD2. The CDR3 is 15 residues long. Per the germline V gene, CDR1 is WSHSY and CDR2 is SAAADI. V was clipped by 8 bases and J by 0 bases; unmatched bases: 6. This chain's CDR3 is CASLLSGGYQETQYF. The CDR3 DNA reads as TGCGCCAGCCTACTTAGCGGGGGGTACCAAGAGACCCAGTACTTC.

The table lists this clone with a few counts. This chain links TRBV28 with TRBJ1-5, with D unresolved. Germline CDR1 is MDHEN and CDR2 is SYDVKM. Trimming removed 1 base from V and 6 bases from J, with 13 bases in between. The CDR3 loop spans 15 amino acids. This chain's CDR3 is CASSLFAATSQPQHF. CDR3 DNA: TGTGCCAGCAGTTTATTTGCCGCCACGAGTCAGCCCCAGCATTTT.

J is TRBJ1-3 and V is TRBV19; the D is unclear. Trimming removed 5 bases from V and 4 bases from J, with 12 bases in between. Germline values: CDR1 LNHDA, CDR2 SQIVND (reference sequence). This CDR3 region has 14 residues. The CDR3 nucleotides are TGTGCCAGTAGTCCTGGGAGAAGCGGAAACACCATATATTTT. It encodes CASSPGRSGNTIYF.

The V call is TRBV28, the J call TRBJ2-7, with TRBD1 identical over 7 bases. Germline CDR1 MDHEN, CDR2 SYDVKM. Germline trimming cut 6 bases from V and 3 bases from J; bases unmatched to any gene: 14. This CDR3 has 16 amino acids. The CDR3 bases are TGTGCCAGCAGAATCGACAGGGTCAGACCTCACTACGAGCAGTACTTC. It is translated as CASRIDRVRPHYEQYF.

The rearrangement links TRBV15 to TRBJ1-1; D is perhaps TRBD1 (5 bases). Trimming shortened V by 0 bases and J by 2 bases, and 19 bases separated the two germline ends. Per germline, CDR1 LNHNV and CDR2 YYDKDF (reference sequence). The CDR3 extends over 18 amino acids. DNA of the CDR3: TGTGCCACCAGCAGAGATATTGCGGGGCCCCCATCCAACACTGAAGCTTTCTTT. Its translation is CATSRDIAGPPSNTEAFF.

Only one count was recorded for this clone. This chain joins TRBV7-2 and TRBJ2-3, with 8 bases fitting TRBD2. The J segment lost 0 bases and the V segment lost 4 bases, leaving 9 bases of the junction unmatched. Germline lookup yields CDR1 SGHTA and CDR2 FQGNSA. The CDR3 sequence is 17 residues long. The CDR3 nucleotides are TGTGCCAGCAGCTCCAGGGGTAGCGGGACGAGCACAGATACGCAGTATTTT. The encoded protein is CASSSRGSGTSTDTQYF.

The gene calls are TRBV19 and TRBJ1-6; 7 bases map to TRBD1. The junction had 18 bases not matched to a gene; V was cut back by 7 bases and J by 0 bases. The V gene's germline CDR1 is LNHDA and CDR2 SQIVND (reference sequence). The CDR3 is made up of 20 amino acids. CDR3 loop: CASTRDSHLFSSSYNSPLHF. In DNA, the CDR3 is TGTGCCAGTACCCGGGACAGCCATCTATTCTCGAGCTCCTATAATTCACCCCTCCACTTT.

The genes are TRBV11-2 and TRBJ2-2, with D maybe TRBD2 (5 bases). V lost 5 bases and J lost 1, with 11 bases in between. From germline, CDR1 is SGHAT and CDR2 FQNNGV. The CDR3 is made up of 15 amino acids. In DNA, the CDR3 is TGTGCCAGCAGCCCCTCAGCGGTGAACACCGGGGAGCTGTTTTTT. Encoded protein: CASSPSAVNTGELFF.